This T cell receptor beta chain was sequenced in a study of blood T cells in healthy people across ages (dated by TCRdb to the mid-2010s). A note on the overall study: In model experiments, template switching captured about one uniquely barcoded TCR beta cDNA molecule for every two T cells. Using deep sequencing normalized with unique cDNA molecular identifiers, the study measured how TCR beta repertoire diversity changes with age. The donors were split into four age groups: young (average around 15 years), middle-aged (around 37), aged (over 55) and long-lived (roughly 80). Donors of different ages were randomly distributed across sequencing lanes to avoid experimental bias. Two additional independent replicas of 1 million unique cDNA reads from the same blood draw were analyzed for two donors (one aged 18 to 30 and one aged 80 or older). Study-level results and caveats: Since profiling was done on bulk unsorted PBMCs, naive and antigen-experienced compartments could not be conclusively compared. Because donor CMV infection status was unknown, age-related changes in expanded clonotypes were potentially confounded. Estimates of total diversity based on one million sequenced T cells were regarded as lower bounds and as underestimates. Compared with the aged group, the long-lived group had more naive CD4+ T cells, fewer expanded clones and increased TCR diversity, suggesting age selection. As age increased, observed TCR beta diversity per million T cells dropped in a roughly linear way, and a significant reduction was already evident by age 40. Observed TCR beta diversity correlated strongly with the percentage of naive T cells measured by flow cytometry.

Preparation of the library involved 5' RACE. TCRdb names Illumina HiSeq 2500 as the instrument used. A second PCR of 7 to 11 cycles was performed with a sample-barcoded 5' primer and a J-beta primer mix. A unique molecular identifier was introduced onto each TCR beta cDNA molecule by a template-switch 5' adaptor carrying 12 random nucleotides. At least 2.5 million CDR3-containing paired-end reads were obtained from each sample. First-strand cDNA was synthesized from all RNA with the Mint cDNA synthesis kit, primed by a TRBC-specific oligonucleotide. All cDNA was treated with uracil-DNA glycosylase and then went through a first 18-cycle PCR with the universal primers M1SS and BC2_uni_R. Under the source paper's analysis protocol: Normalization of each sample was performed by random selection of 1 million high-quality reads, each carrying a distinct molecular identifier. Instead of being binned into consensus sequences, reads with shared molecular identifiers were discarded. MiTCR, run with a Q25 quality threshold and the strictest error-elimination algorithm, handled CDR3 identification, clonotype clustering and error correction. A nonparametric unseen species model with Euler transformation was used to estimate lower-bound total TCR beta diversity. The raw public data were reprocessed by TCRdb itself: fastp quality trimming at Q25, MiXCR clonotype calling, in-frame beta chains only. CDR3 protein duplicates are merged, each entry listing the most common genes and DNA. The V and J calls and clone size are TCRdb's, not the authors'. For this sample there are about 970,000 distinct CDR3 sequences; approximately 50% appear just once. The ten largest clones represent around 21% of the sample.

Reading from cysteine to phenylalanine, the CDR3 counts 15 amino acids. The only DNA kept is the CDR3, 45 bases in frame from the first base. V was cut back by 2 bases and J by 2 bases, leaving a gap of 11 bases between them. The germline V gene provides CDR1 SGHTA and CDR2 FQGNSA. This clonotype was detected once. No antigen is known for it. The input lacks base qualities; no much larger clone sits a single base away. Donors were 30 to 45 systemically healthy Caucasian individuals from Russia aged about 6 to 100 years. Each donor gave ten milliliters of peripheral blood, drawn into EDTA-treated Vacutainer tubes. Ficoll-Paque density-gradient centrifugation was used to isolate PBMCs, with at least 6.5 million per sample. Total RNA was extracted from PBMCs with Trizol reagent, with at least 6 micrograms obtained per sample. For every donor, an aliquot of PBMCs went through flow cytometry to measure the percentages of naive CD45RAhigh/CD27high T cells.

Sequencing was done on a sample of blood. The TCR originated in a woman in her sixties or seventies in good health. The chain is made from TRBV7-2 and TRBJ2-3; the D gene identity is not certain. The CDR3 sequence is CASSLMGLDTDTQYF. The sequenced DNA: TGTGCCAGCAGCTTAATGGGATTAGACACAGATACGCAGTATTTT.